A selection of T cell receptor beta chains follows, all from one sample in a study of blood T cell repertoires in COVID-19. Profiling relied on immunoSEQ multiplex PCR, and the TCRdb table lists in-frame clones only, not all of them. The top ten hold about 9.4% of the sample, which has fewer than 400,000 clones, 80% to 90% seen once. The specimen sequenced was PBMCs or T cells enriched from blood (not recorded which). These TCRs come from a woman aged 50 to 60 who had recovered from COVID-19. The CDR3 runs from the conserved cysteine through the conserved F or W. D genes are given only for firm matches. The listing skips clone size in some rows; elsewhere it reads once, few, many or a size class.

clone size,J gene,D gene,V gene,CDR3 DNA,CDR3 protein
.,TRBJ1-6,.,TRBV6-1,TGTGCCAGCAGTGAAGGGAGGACAGCTAATTCACCCCTCCACTTT,CASSEGRTANSPLHF
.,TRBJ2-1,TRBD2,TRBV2,TGTGCCACCCAAGGAGGCGGGGGGGCATGGAATGAGCAGTTCTTC,CATQGGGGAWNEQFF
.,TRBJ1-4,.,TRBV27,TGTGCCAGCAGGACGACCGAGGAGAAAAAACTGTTTTTT,CASRTTEEKKLFF
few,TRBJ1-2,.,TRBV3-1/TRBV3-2,TGTGCCAGCAGCTTCTTAAATGGCTACACCTTC,CASSFLNGYTF
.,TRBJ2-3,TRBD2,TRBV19,TGTGCCAGTGTCCCGACTAGCGGGGGCACAGATACGCAGTATTTT,CASVPTSGGTDTQYF
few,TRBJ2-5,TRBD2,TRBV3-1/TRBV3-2,TGTGCCAGCAGCCATATGCGGACTAGCGGTCAAGAGACCCAGTACTTC,CASSHMRTSGQETQYF
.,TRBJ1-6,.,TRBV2,TGTGCCAGACGTAGGGGCCCAAATTCACCCCTCCACTTT,CARRRGPNSPLHF
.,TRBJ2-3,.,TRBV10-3,TGTGCCATCAGTGGGTCGGGGCCACCAGATACGCAGTATTTT,CAISGSGPPDTQYF
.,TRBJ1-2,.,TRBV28,TGTGCCAGCAGTCTAAGGGGAACAAACTATGGCTACACCTTC,CASSLRGTNYGYTF
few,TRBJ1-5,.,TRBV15,TGTGCCACCAGCAGAGAAGTGGCCCAGCCCCAGCATTTT,CATSREVAQPQHF
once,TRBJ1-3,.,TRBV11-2,TGTGCCAGCAGCCAAAGGATGGGGCCAACTGGAAACACCATATATTTT,CASSQRMGPTGNTIYF
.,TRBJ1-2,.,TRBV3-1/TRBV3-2,TGTGCCAGCAGCCCAGGAAACTATGGCTACACCTTC,CASSPGNYGYTF
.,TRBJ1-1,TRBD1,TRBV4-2,TGTGCCAGCAGCCTGATGAGGACAGGGGTACGGGGCACTGAAGCTTTCTTT,CASSLMRTGVRGTEAFF